A single sample gave rise to the 3 T cell receptor beta chains below, sequenced in a study of blood T cell repertoires in COVID-19 (dated by TCRdb to the early 2020s). The method behind the library was the immunoSEQ multiplex PCR assay. TCRdb carries this immuneACCESS record with in-frame sequences only. Its versions omit some clonotypes, under half of them owing to an unresolved V gene in the studies checked, with the rest unexplained. A total of some 140,000 clones appear in this sample, about 80% of them only once. Jointly, the top ten make up 9.5% to 13% of the sample. Specimen: peripheral blood. These TCRs come from an older woman with COVID-19, enrolled during active disease.

The V gene is TRBV11-2, the J gene TRBJ1-6, with D possibly being TRBD1 (6 bases). Between the trimmed V and J ends, which lost 1 base and 10 bases, there was a span of 23 bases. CDR3 length equals 18 residues. Germline loops: CDR1 SGHAT, CDR2 FQNNGV. CDR3 bases: TGTGCCAGCAGCTTAGCCCCCCAAAGGGGGGGACGAGGCTCACCCCTCCACTTT. The encoded protein is CASSLAPQRGGRGSPLHF. The entire variable domain, with the rest obtained from reference TRBV11-2 and TRBJ1-6, is as follows: EAGVAQSPRYKIIEKRQSVAFWCNPISGHATLYWYQQILGQGPKLLIQFQNNGVVDDSQLPKDRFSAERLKGVDSTLKIQPAKLEDSAVYLCASSLAPQRGGRGSPLHFGNGTRLTVT.

V and J are TRBV6-1 and TRBJ1-5, with D hard to call. In germline, CDR1 is MNHNS, CDR2 SASEGT. The CDR3 extends over 16 amino acids. The ends were cut back, 3 bases at V and 2 bases at J, with 14 bases in the middle. Written as DNA, the CDR3 is TGTGCCAGCAGTGATTGGAGGTTTGGAGGCAATCAGCCCCAGCATTTT. The encoded protein is CASSDWRFGGNQPQHF.

The rearrangement links TRBV7-2 to TRBJ1-5; 9 positions agree with TRBD1. Losses at the gene ends were 1 base for V and 6 bases for J; bases not matched to a gene: 7. Per the germline V gene, CDR1 is SGHTA and CDR2 is FQGNSA. This CDR3 has 16 residues. CDR3 loop: CASSLGPGQGGQPQHF. CDR3 in DNA: TGTGCCAGCAGCTTAGGTCCGGGACAGGGCGGTCAGCCCCAGCATTTT.